These 10 T cell receptor beta chains originate from one sample sequenced in a study of breast tumors, draining lymph nodes, adjacent tissues (TCRdb year 2016). Libraries were constructed by multiplex PCR. The sequencer listed for this sample is Illumina HiSeq 2000. TCRdb cleaned the public reads at Q25 with fastp, built clones with MiXCR and kept in-frame beta chains. Entries that share a CDR3 protein sequence are merged under the most common genes and DNA. The sample has 150,000 to 250,000 distinct CDR3 sequences on record, around 29% of them singletons. Over 4% of the sample rests with the top ten. The lymph node samples were taken from the axillary draining lymph nodes of breast cancer patients. Input material: axillary lymph node tissue. These receptors were collected from a female donor with breast cancer. Some clones in this sample may be carry-over from other donors' samples.

Here the CDR3 DNA reads TGTGCCAGCTCACCTCCCTCGCAGGCAGATACGCAGTATTTT. Its translation: CASSPPSQADTQYF. The rearrangement uses TRBV18 and TRBJ2-3; no reliable D call. The germline gives CDR1 KGHSH, CDR2 LQKENI. V lost 3 bases and J lost 4, with 11 bases in between. The CDR3 consists of 14 residues. The full variable domain, with the rest looked up from reference TRBV18 and TRBJ2-3, is NAGVMQNPRHLVRRRGQEARLRCSPMKGHSHVYWYRQLPEEGLKFMVYLQKENIIDESGMPKERFSAEFPKEGPSILRIQQVVRGDSAAYFCASSPPSQADTQYFGPGTRLTVL.

This rearrangement joins TRBV6-2 or TRBV6-3 to TRBJ1-5, with 7 bases matching TRBD1. The ends lost 0 bases at V and 3 bases at J; junction bases unmatched: 5. Germline V gene sequence: CDR1 MNHEY, CDR2 SVGEGT. This CDR3 spans 16 amino acids. The CDR3 coding sequence is TGTGCCAGCAGTTACTCAGGGGGCAGAGTCAATCAGCCCCAGCATTTT. As protein: CASSYSGGRVNQPQHF.

This clonotype has just one count. The chain carries TRBV15 and TRBJ1-2; D call uncertain. Germline V CDR1 and CDR2: LNHNV, YYDKDF (reference sequence). The CDR3 loop spans 14 amino acids. Trimming stripped 10 bases from V and 5 bases from J, with 20 bases between. The CDR3 nucleotides are TGTGCCAGCCACGAAAAACGATCCGATTATGGCTACACCTTC. It is translated as CASHEKRSDYGYTF.

V is TRBV7-9 and J is TRBJ2-7; the match to TRBD1 covers 9 bases. CDR1 SEHNR and CDR2 FQNEAQ come from the germline V gene (reference sequence). V trimming: 1 base; J trimming: 6 bases; junction bases outside the gene matches: 4. This CDR3 comprises 14 residues. CDR3 loop: CASSLDRGRPEQYF. CDR3 DNA sequence: TGTGCCAGCAGCTTAGACAGGGGGCGTCCCGAGCAGTACTTC.

The sample holds many counts of this clonotype. J is TRBJ2-3 and V is TRBV4-3, with D perhaps TRBD1 or TRBD2 (6 bases each). This CDR3 has 17 amino acids. V was clipped by 0 bases and J by 8 bases, with 21 bases between them. The germline V gene has CDR1 LGHNA and CDR2 YSLEER. CDR3 DNA sequence: TGCGCCAGCAGCCAAGAGGGCGCGGGCTTTACGGGGGCTACGCAGTATTTT. Encoded protein: CASSQEGAGFTGATQYF.

This chain links TRBV30 with TRBJ1-1, with D perhaps TRBD1 (6 bases). The CDR3 runs to 13 residues. In germline, CDR1 is GTSNPN, CDR2 SVGIG (reference sequence). V was shortened by 3 bases and J by 5 bases, with 13 bases between the two germline ends. This CDR3 is CAWRGGDWTEAFF. CDR3 coding DNA: TGTGCCTGGAGGGGGGGCGATTGGACTGAAGCTTTCTTT.

The rearrangement joins TRBV20-1 to TRBJ2-3; 8 nucleotides align to TRBD1. The J segment lost 11 bases and the V segment lost 6 bases, leaving 13 bases of the junction unmatched. This CDR3 comprises 13 residues. Germline loops: CDR1 DFQATT, CDR2 SNEGSKA (reference sequence). CDR3 protein: CSAWDRPRNEQYF. For the CDR3, the DNA is TGCAGTGCCTGGGACAGGCCGCGCAATGAGCAGTATTTT.

This clonotype showed up just a few times. A much bigger clone sits one base away, suggesting this may be a read error. V gene TRBV12-3 or TRBV12-4 combines with J gene TRBJ2-7, with D perhaps TRBD2 (5 bases). The CDR3 runs 14 residues. V gave up 5 bases and J gave up 7 bases, with 18 bases separating them. This CDR3 is CASSDEWRAREQYF. CDR3 nucleotide sequence: TGTGCCAGCAGTGACGAGTGGCGGGCTCGGGAGCAGTACTTC.

The rearrangement links TRBV29-1 to TRBJ2-2; D is unresolved. The length of the CDR3 is 11 residues. Germline V gene lookup returns CDR1 SQVTM and CDR2 ANQGSEA. Trimming took 8 bases from V and 6 from J, leaving 10 bases between them. For the CDR3, the DNA is TGCAGCTTAGTGGAAGCCGGGGAGCTGTTTTTT. It yields the protein CSLVEAGELFF.

This clonotype was picked up many times. V gene TRBV29-1 combines with J gene TRBJ2-5; D is perhaps TRBD2 (7 bases). Per the germline V gene, CDR1 is SQVTM and CDR2 is ANQGSEA. CDR3 length: 16 amino acids. Trimming stripped 4 bases from V and 2 bases from J, with 20 bases between. The CDR3 nucleotides read TGCAGCGTTGTGGGGGCTAGCGGTACCATGCAAGAGACCCAGTACTTC. Translated: CSVVGASGTMQETQYF.